This TCR beta chain comes out of a study of blood T cell repertoires in COVID-19. The overall study: The United States, Italy and Spain provided the acute and convalescent COVID-19 samples.

The repertoire was sequenced with immunoSEQ multiplex PCR; TCRdb's copy has only in-frame clones and lacks some. The table shows just under 350,000 clones, with about 93% occurring only once. The CDR3 has 17 residues. This rearrangement joins TRBV21-1 to TRBJ2-4; the table's D call TRBD2 went unverified against the DNA. TRBV21-1 is designated a pseudogene. The source material was peripheral blood. The sequence derives from a woman younger than 35 who had recovered from COVID-19. CDR3 protein: CASSTYGVEQFKNIQYF. CDR3 sequence (DNA): TGTGCCAGCAGCACTTACGGGGTCGAACAGTTCAAAAACATTCAGTACTTC.